What follows describes a single TCR beta chain. Its antigen is not identified. These data come from a study of cytomegalovirus exposure and HLA in healthy donors. Overall study findings and caveats: Clonal expansion was found to be greater in HLA-associated TCR beta chains than in equally common others in a later analysis. Common viral pathogens (according to a later analysis) appeared linked to several of the most significant clusters.

CDR3 length: 14 amino acids. From germline, CDR1 is SGHRS and CDR2 YFSETQ. The PCR used 60 Vbeta and 13 Jbeta primers. Here immunoSEQ multiplex PCR was the method, and the copy in TCRdb shows in-frame clones only, minus some. The table includes around 130,000 clones, 65% to 85% detected once. The source material was PBMCs. The V and J genes are TRBV5-1 and TRBJ2-5; D may be TRBD1 (6 bases). The closer fit of TRBJ2-7 to the DNA end suggests the J call may be wrong. The TCR sequence derives from a middle-aged man in good health and CMV-seronegative. CDR3 DNA sequence: TGCGCCAGCAGCTCGACAGGAGTCTCCTACGAGCAGTACTTC. It is translated as CASSSTGVSYEQYF.